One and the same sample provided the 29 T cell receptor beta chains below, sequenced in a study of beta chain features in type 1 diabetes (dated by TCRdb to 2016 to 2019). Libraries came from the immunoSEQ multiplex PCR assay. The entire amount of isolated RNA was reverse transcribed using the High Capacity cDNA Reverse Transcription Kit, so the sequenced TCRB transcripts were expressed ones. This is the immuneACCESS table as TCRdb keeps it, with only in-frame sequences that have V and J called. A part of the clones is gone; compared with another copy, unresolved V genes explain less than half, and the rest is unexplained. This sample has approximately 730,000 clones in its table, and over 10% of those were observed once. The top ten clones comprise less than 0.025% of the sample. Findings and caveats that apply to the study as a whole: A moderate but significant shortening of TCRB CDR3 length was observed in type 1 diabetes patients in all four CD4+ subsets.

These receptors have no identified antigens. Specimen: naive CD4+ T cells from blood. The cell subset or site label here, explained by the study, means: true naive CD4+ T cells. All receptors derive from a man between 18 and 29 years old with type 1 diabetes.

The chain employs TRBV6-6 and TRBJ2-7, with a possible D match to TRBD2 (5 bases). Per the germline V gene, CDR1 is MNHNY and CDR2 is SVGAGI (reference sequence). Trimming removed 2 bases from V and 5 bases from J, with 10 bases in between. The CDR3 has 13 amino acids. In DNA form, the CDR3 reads TGTGCCAGCAGTTACCGGGGAGAAGACGAGCAGTACTTC. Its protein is CASSYRGEDEQYF.

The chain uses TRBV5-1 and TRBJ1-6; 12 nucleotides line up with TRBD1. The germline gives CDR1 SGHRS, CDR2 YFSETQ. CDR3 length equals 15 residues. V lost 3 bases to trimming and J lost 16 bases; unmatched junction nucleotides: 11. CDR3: CASSSVGTGGPKLHF. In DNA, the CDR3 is TGCGCCAGCAGCTCGGTGGGGACAGGGGGCCCCAAGCTCCACTTT.

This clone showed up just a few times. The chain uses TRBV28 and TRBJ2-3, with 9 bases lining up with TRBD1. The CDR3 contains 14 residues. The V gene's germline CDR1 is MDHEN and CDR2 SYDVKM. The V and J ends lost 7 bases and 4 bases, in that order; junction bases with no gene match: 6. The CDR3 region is CASTGTGWADTQYF. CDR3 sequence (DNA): TGTGCCAGCACCGGGACAGGGTGGGCAGATACGCAGTATTTT.

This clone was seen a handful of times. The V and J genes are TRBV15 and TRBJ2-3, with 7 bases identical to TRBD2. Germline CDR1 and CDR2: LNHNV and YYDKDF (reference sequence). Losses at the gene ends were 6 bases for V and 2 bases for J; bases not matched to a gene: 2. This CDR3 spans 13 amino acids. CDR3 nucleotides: TGTGCCACCAGGGGGGGGAACACAGATACGCAGTATTTT. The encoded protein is CATRGGNTDTQYF.

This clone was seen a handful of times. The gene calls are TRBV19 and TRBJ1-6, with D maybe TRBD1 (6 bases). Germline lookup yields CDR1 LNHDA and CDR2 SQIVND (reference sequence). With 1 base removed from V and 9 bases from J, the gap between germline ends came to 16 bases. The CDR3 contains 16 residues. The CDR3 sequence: CASSIGSGTIISPLHF. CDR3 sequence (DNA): TGTGCCAGTAGTATAGGGAGCGGGACAATTATTTCACCCCTCCACTTT.

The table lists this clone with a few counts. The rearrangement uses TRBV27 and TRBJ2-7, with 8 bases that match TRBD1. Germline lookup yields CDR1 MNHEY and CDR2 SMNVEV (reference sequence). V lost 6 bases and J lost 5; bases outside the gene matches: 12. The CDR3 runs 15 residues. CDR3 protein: CASSPLGQGYHEQYF. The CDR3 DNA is TGTGCCAGCAGCCCTCTTGGACAGGGTTACCACGAGCAGTACTTC.

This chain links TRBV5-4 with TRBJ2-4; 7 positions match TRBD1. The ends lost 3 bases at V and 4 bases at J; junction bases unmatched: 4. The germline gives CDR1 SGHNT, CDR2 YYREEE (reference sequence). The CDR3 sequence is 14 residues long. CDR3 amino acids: CASSSPGQKNIQYF. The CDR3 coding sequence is TGTGCCAGCAGCTCGCCGGGACAGAAAAACATTCAGTACTTC.

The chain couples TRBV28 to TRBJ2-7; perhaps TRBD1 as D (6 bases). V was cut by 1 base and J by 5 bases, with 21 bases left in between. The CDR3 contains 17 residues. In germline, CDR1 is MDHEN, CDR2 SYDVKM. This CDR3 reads CASSLLGRGSDEDEQYF. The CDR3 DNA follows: TGTGCCAGCAGTTTATTAGGCAGGGGTTCGGATGAGGACGAGCAGTACTTC.

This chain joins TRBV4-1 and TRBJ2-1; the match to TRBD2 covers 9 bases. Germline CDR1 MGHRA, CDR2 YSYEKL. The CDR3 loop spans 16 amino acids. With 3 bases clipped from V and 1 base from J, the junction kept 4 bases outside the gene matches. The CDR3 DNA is TGCGCCAGCAGCCAGAGGAGCGGGGGGTCCTACAATGAGCAGTTCTTC. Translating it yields CASSQRSGGSYNEQFF.

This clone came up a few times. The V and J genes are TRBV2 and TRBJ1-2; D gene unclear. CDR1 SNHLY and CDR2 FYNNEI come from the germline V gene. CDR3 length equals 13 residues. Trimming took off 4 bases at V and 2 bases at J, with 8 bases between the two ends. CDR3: CASSAYRNYGYTF. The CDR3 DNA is TGTGCCAGCAGTGCTTACAGAAACTATGGCTACACCTTC.

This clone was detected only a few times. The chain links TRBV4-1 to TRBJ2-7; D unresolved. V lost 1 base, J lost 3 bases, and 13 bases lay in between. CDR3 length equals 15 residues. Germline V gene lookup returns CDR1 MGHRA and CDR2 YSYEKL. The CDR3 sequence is CASSQVRAPLYEQYF. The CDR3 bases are TGCGCCAGCAGCCAAGTTCGCGCGCCTCTCTACGAGCAGTACTTC.

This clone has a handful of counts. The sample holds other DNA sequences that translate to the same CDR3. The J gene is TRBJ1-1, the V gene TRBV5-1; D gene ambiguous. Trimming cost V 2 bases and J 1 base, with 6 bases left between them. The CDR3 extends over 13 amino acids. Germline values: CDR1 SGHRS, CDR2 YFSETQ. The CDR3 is CASSFTENTEAFF. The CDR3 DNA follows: TGCGCCAGCAGCTTTACAGAGAACACTGAAGCTTTCTTT.

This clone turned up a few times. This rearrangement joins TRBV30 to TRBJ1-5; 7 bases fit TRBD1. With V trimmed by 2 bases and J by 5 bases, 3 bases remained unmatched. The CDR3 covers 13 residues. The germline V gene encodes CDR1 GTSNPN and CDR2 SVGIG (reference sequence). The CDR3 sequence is CAWSYGTDQPQHF. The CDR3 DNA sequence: TGTGCCTGGAGTTACGGGACAGATCAGCCCCAGCATTTT.

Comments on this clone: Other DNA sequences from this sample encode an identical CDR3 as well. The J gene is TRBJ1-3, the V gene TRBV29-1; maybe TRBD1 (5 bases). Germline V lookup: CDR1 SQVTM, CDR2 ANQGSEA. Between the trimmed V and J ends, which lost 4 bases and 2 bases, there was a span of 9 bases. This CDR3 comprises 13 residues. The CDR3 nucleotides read TGCAGCGTTGGAACGGGGGCTGGAAACACCATATATTTT. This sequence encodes CSVGTGAGNTIYF.

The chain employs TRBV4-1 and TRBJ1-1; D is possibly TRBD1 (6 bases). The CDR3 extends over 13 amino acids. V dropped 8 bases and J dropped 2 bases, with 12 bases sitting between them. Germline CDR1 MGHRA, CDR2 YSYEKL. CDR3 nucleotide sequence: TGCGCCAGCGACCAGGGGACCAACACTGAAGCTTTCTTT. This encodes CASDQGTNTEAFF.

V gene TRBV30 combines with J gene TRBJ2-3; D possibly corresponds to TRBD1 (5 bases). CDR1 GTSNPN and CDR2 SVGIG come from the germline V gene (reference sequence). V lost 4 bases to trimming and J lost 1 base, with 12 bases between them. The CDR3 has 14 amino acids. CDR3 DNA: TGTGCCTGGAAATGGGGCCAGGGCACAGATACGCAGTATTTT. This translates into CAWKWGQGTDTQYF.

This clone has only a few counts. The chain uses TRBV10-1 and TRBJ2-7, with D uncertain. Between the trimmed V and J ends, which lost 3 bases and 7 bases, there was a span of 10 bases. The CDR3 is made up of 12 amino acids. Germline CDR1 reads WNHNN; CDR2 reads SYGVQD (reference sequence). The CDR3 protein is CASSDPGGEQYF. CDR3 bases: TGCGCCAGCAGTGACCCGGGTGGTGAGCAGTACTTC.

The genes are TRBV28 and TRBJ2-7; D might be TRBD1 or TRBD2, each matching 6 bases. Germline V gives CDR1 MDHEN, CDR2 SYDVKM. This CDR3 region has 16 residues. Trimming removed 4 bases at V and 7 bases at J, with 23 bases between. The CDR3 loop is CASSSAHRVGRIEQYF. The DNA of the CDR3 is TGTGCCAGCAGTTCGGCACACAGGGTAGGGAGGATAGAGCAGTACTTC. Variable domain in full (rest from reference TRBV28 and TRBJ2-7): DVKVTQSSRYLVKRTGEKVFLECVQDMDHENMFWYRQDPGLGLRLIYFSYDVKMKEKGDIPEGYSVSREKKERFSLILESASTNQTSMYLCASSSAHRVGRIEQYFGPGTRLTVT.

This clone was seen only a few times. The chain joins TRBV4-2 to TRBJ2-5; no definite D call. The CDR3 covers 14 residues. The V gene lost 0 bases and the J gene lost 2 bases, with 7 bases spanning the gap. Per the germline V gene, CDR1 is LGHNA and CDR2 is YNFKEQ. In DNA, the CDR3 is TGTGCCAGCAGCCAAGATATGTTGCAAGAGACCCAGTACTTC. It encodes CASSQDMLQETQYF.

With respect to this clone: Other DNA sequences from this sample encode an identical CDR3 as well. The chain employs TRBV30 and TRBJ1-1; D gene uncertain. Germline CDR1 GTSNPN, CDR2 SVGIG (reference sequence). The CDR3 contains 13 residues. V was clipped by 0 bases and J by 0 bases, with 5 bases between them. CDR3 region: CAWSVQMNTEAFF. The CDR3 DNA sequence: TGTGCCTGGAGTGTACAGATGAACACTGAAGCTTTCTTT. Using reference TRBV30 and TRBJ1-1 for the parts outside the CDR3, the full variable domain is SQTIHQWPATLVQPVGSPLSLECTVEGTSNPNLYWYRQAAGRGLQLLFYSVGIGQISSEVPQNLSASRPQDRQFILSSKKLLLSDSGFYLCAWSVQMNTEAFFGQGTRLTVV.

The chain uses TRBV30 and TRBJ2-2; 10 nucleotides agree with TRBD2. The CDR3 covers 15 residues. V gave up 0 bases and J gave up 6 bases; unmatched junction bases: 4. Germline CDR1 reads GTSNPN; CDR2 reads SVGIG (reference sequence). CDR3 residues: CAWSVLLAGAGELFF. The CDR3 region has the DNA TGTGCCTGGAGTGTACTCCTAGCGGGGGCCGGGGAGCTGTTTTTT.

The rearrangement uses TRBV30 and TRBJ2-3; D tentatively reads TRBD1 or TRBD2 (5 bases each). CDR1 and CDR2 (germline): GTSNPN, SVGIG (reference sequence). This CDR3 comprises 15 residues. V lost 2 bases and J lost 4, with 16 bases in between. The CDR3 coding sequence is TGTGCCTGGAGTCTCCCCCCGAGGGGCCCAGATACGCAGTATTTT. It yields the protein CAWSLPPRGPDTQYF.

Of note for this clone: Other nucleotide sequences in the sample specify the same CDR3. CDR3 nucleotides: TGCGCCAGCAGCCAAGATTTAGGGTACGAGCAGTACTTC. Amino acids: CASSQDLGYEQYF. The V and J genes are TRBV4-1 and TRBJ2-7; D is ambiguous. The CDR3 runs 13 residues. Trimming left V 0 bases short and J 4 bases short, with 7 bases between. The germline V gene has CDR1 MGHRA and CDR2 YSYEKL.

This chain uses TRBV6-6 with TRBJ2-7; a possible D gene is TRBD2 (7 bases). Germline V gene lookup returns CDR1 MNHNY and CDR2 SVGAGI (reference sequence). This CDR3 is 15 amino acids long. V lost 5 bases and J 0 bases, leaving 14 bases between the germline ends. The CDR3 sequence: CASSGRGFSSYEQYF. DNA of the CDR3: TGTGCCAGCAGTGGGAGGGGGTTCTCCTCCTACGAGCAGTACTTC.

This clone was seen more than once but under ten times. DNA for the CDR3: TGCGCCAGCAGCTTAGAGTTGGACTCCCACCTAGAGTACTTC. Protein product: CASSLELDSHLEYF. V usage is TRBV5-1 and J usage is TRBJ2-5, with D perhaps TRBD2 (5 bases). Trimming took 2 bases from V and 12 from J, leaving 20 bases between them. Germline V gene lookup returns CDR1 SGHRS and CDR2 YFSETQ. This CDR3 is built from 14 residues.

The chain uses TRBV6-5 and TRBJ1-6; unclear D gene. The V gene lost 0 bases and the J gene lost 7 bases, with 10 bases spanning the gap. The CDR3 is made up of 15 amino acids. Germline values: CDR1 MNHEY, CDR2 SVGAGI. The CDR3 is CASSYSKQLNSPLHF. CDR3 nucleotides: TGTGCCAGCAGTTACTCGAAACAGCTCAATTCACCCCTCCACTTT.

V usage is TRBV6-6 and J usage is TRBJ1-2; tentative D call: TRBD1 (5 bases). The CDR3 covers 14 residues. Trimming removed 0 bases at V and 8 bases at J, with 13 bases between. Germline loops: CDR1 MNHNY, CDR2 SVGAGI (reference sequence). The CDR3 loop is CASSYSNGAGGYTF. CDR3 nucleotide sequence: TGTGCCAGCAGTTACTCGAATGGGGCTGGAGGCTACACCTTC.

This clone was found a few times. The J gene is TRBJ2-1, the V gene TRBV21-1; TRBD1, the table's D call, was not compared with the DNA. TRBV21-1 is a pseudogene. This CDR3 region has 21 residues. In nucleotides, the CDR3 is TGTGCCAGCAGCAAAAGCCCTTTGGGGACAGGGCCCCGTACCTCCTACAATGAGCAGTTCTTC. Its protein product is CASSKSPLGTGPRTSYNEQFF.

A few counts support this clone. The DNA for the CDR3 is TGTGCCAGCTCACCTACTAGCGGGGGACCCACAGATACGCAGTATTTT. Translation: CASSPTSGGPTDTQYF. The chain has TRBV18 and TRBJ2-3; 11 positions agree with TRBD2. The length of the CDR3 is 16 residues. Per germline, CDR1 KGHSH and CDR2 LQKENI. The V and J ends lost 3 bases and 2 bases, in that order; junction bases with no gene match: 4. The full variable domain, with the rest looked up from reference TRBV18 and TRBJ2-3, is NAGVMQNPRHLVRRRGQEARLRCSPMKGHSHVYWYRQLPEEGLKFMVYLQKENIIDESGMPKERFSAEFPKEGPSILRIQQVVRGDSAAYFCASSPTSGGPTDTQYFGPGTRLTVL.